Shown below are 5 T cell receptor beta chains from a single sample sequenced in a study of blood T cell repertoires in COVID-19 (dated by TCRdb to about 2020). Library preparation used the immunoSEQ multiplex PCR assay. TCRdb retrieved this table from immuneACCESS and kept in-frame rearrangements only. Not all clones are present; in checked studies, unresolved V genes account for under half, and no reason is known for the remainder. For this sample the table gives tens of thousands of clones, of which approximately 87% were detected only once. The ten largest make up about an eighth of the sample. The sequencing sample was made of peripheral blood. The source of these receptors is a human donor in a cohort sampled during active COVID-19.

The CDR3 here is CASSEGANFGETQYF. The CDR3 DNA reads as TGTGCCAGCAGTGAAGGAGCCAATTTCGGGGAGACCCAGTACTTC. This chain links TRBV6-1 with TRBJ2-5, with unresolved D. CDR3 length equals 15 residues. Germline values: CDR1 MNHNS, CDR2 SASEGT. V shed 1 base and J shed 5 bases, with 14 bases lying between them.

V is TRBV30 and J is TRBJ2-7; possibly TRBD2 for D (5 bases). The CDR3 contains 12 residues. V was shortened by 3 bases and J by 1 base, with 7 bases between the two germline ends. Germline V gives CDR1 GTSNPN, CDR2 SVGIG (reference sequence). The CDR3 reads CAWSGVSYEQYF. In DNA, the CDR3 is TGTGCCTGGAGCGGGGTTTCCTACGAGCAGTACTTC. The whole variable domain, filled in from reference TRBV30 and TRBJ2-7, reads SQTIHQWPATLVQPVGSPLSLECTVEGTSNPNLYWYRQAAGRGLQLLFYSVGIGQISSEVPQNLSASRPQDRQFILSSKKLLLSDSGFYLCAWSGVSYEQYFGPGTRLTVT.

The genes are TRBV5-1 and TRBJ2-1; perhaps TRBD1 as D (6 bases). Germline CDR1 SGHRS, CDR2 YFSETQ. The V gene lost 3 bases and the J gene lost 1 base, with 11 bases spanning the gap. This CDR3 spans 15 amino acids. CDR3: CASSSPGASYNEQFF. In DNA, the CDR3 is TGCGCCAGCAGCTCCCCAGGGGCATCCTACAATGAGCAGTTCTTC.

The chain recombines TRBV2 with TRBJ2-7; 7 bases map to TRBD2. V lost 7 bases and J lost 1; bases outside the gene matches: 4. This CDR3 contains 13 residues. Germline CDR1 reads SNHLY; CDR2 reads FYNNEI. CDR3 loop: CASTAGVSYEQYF. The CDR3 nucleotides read TGTGCCAGCACCGCGGGGGTATCCTACGAGCAGTACTTC.

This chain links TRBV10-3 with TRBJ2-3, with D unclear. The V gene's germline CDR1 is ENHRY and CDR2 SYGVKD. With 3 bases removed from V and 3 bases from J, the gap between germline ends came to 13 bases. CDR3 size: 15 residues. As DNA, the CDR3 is TGTGCCATCAGTGATCCGGGTAAAGCTACAGATACGCAGTATTTT. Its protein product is CAISDPGKATDTQYF.